The 11 T cell receptor beta chains below come from one sample, sequenced in a study of blood T cell repertoires in COVID-19. This table comes from immunoSEQ multiplex PCR, and its TCRdb copy is limited to in-frame clones, with some not included. The repertoire holds 140,000 to 150,000 clones, approximately 85% seen once, with 8% in the top ten. The sample taken for sequencing was peripheral blood. Every receptor here comes from a woman aged 55-69 years with COVID-19, enrolled during active disease.

This rearrangement joins TRBV4-3 to TRBJ2-5; a possible D gene is TRBD1 (6 bases). The CDR3 covers 15 residues. Germline V CDR1 and CDR2: LGHNA, YSLEER. V was cut by 4 bases and J by 3 bases, with 15 bases left in between. The CDR3 sequence: CASSPRTASKETQYF. CDR3 bases: TGCGCCAGCAGCCCCAGGACAGCCAGCAAAGAGACCCAGTACTTC.

J is TRBJ2-3 and V is TRBV10-3; 10 bases align to TRBD2. Germline values: CDR1 ENHRY, CDR2 SYGVKD. Germline trimming cut 0 bases from V and 7 bases from J; bases unmatched to any gene: 10. The CDR3 sequence is 17 residues long. The CDR3 region is CAISESNRDSGRNTQYF. CDR3 DNA sequence: TGTGCCATCAGTGAGTCTAATCGTGATAGCGGGAGGAATACGCAGTATTTT.

The chain combines TRBV18 with TRBJ1-1, with 8 nucleotides matching TRBD1. The length of the CDR3 is 13 residues. The V segment lost 3 bases and the J segment 11 bases; nucleotides outside the gene matches: 8. Germline V lookup: CDR1 KGHSH, CDR2 LQKENI. CDR3 protein: CASSPKDRGRAFF. The CDR3 DNA reads as TGTGCCAGCTCACCTAAAGACAGGGGAAGGGCTTTCTTT.

The genes are TRBV6-1 and TRBJ1-1; no clear D. CDR1 MNHNS and CDR2 SASEGT come from the germline V gene. CDR3 length equals 13 residues. Trimming shortened V by 2 bases and J by 4 bases, and 8 bases separated the two germline ends. The CDR3 loop reads CASSEIRFTEAFF. CDR3 DNA: TGTGCCAGCAGTGAAATCAGGTTCACTGAAGCTTTCTTT.

This clone occurred a few times. The genes are TRBV7-9 and TRBJ2-7; 13 positions match TRBD2. The trim removed 4 bases at V and 5 bases at J, leaving 17 bases unmatched. Germline CDR1 and CDR2: SEHNR and FQNEAQ (reference sequence). The CDR3 has 19 residues. The CDR3 is CASSSWGTSGVPGGDEQYF. The CDR3 DNA reads TGTGCCAGCAGCTCCTGGGGGACTAGCGGGGTCCCCGGAGGTGACGAGCAGTACTTC.

This rearrangement joins TRBV5-1 to TRBJ1-1, with 9 bases lining up with TRBD1. The germline V gene encodes CDR1 SGHRS and CDR2 YFSETQ. CDR3 length equals 15 residues. With 0 bases clipped from V and 4 bases from J, the junction kept 4 bases outside the gene matches. In DNA form, the CDR3 reads TGCGCCAGCAGCTTGGCCGGGACAGGGATCACTGAAGCTTTCTTT. As protein: CASSLAGTGITEAFF.

The gene calls are TRBV6-5 and TRBJ1-2; D may be TRBD1 (5 bases). The CDR3 runs 15 residues. Germline CDR1 and CDR2: MNHEY and SVGAGI. Trimming removed 7 bases at V and 0 bases at J, with 15 bases between. CDR3 in amino acids: CASMLSGTTNYGYTF. The CDR3 nucleotides read TGTGCCAGCATGCTCTCCGGGACTACTAACTATGGCTACACCTTC.

The CDR3: CASTPRTNQPQHF. CDR3 DNA: TGTGCCAGCACCCCTAGAACCAATCAGCCCCAGCATTTT. The rearrangement joins TRBV12-3 or TRBV12-4 to TRBJ1-5; the D is unclear. Deletions cut 7 bases from V and 3 bases from J, with 10 bases between. CDR3 size: 13 residues.

The rearrangement links TRBV6-5 to TRBJ2-1, with 9 bases matching TRBD2. CDR3 size: 15 residues. Losses at the gene ends were 2 bases for V and 7 bases for J; bases not matched to a gene: 6. Germline values: CDR1 MNHEY, CDR2 SVGAGI. CDR3 residues: CASSYPGTSSNEQFF. CDR3 bases: TGTGCCAGCAGTTACCCTGGGACTAGCTCTAATGAGCAGTTCTTC.

The V gene is TRBV11-2, the J gene TRBJ2-5; 15 nucleotides line up with TRBD2. Germline values: CDR1 SGHAT, CDR2 FQNNGV. The length of the CDR3 is 15 residues. V lost 4 bases, J lost 5 bases, and 2 bases stayed unmatched. For the CDR3, the DNA is TGTGCCAGCAGCTGGACTAGCGGGGGGGCGGAGACCCAGTACTTC. Its protein is CASSWTSGGAETQYF.

The chain recombines TRBV7-3 with TRBJ2-1; 11 bases map to TRBD2. The CDR3 runs to 15 residues. Trimming took 5 bases from V and 7 from J; bases not matched to a gene: 7. Germline CDR1 and CDR2: SGHTA and FQGTGA. The CDR3, as DNA: TGTGCCAGCAGCCTTAGCGGGGGGGCCAGGAATGAGCAGTTCTTC. Residues: CASSLSGGARNEQFF.